The entry below gives a single T cell receptor (beta chain) sequence along with its context. The antigen is not known. The TCR cDNA carried a universal primer site and UMIs from 5'RACE template switching. TCRdb reprocessed the 5' RACE reads via MiXCR and lists one record per CDR3 protein. The sample holds around 310,000 distinct CDR3 sequences; around 4.1% are singletons and the top ten take 20% to 25%. These data belong to a study of T cells after yellow fever vaccination. Study observations and caveats: Faster peaking, at day 5 versus 15, marked a secondary response that was weaker. Booster sampling recovered most clones from primary vaccination (approximately 97% CD4, around 88% CD8).

V lost 5 bases and J lost 2, with 9 bases in between. This CDR3 is 13 amino acids long. Germline V gene sequence: CDR1 SNHLY, CDR2 FYNNEI. The TCR originated in a young man who received the YFV17D yellow fever vaccine. The specimen comprised PBMCs, sampled 5 days after the yellow fever booster vaccination. The chain recombines TRBV2 with TRBJ1-1; D is perhaps TRBD1 (5 bases). The CDR3 DNA follows: TGTGCCAGCAGTCTTCGGGACAACACTGAAGCTTTCTTT. This sequence encodes CASSLRDNTEAFF. The whole variable domain, filled in from reference TRBV2 and TRBJ1-1, reads EPEVTQTPSHQVTQMGQEVILRCVPISNHLYFYWYRQILGQKVEFLVSFYNNEISEKSEIFDDQFSVERPDGSNFTLKIRSTKLEDSAMYFCASSLRDNTEAFFGQGTRLTVV.